A selection of T cell receptor beta chains follows, all from one sample in a study of blood T cells in healthy people across ages. Each CDR3 protein gets one entry after TCRdb re-called the 5' RACE reads with MiXCR. The sample shows approximately 1,000,000 distinct CDR3 sequences, about two fifths of them seen only once. The sample taken for sequencing was blood. The receptors come from a man aged 18-30 years in good health. CDR3s include the opening cysteine and the closing phenylalanine or tryptophan. A D gene is named only where the DNA matches it firmly.

v_gene	d_gene	j_gene	CDR3aa
TRBV12-3/TRBV12-4	-	TRBJ2-5	CASRGLSRETQYF
TRBV29-1	-	TRBJ1-1	CSVNRALLNTEAFF
TRBV7-2	TRBD1	TRBJ1-5	CASSDQGASNQPQHF
TRBV3-1	-	TRBJ2-3	CASSQDLSPADTQYF
TRBV20-1	TRBD2	TRBJ2-1	CSALATSGGANEQFF
TRBV5-1	-	TRBJ1-2	CASRLNPSSNYGYTF
TRBV13	-	TRBJ2-1	CASSLEANEQFF
TRBV20-1	TRBD2	TRBJ2-1	CSAVGLAAREQFF
TRBV6-5	TRBD1	TRBJ1-1	CASSYDVDRAGTEAFF
TRBV6-2/TRBV6-3	TRBD2	TRBJ2-3	CASSYTPGLGGADTQYF
TRBV11-2	-	TRBJ2-2	CASSPDWYTGELFF
TRBV20-1	-	TRBJ2-5	CSAPKGDSIEETQYF
TRBV5-1	-	TRBJ2-7	CASSLAGGTNYEQYF